Listed below are T cell receptor beta chains from one sample, sequenced in a study of blood T cells in healthy people across ages. TCRdb itself ran the 5' RACE reads through MiXCR, one entry per CDR3 protein. The data show over a million distinct CDR3 sequences, with approximately 43% seen just once and around 4% held by the top ten. Sample: blood. These receptors all come from a young woman in good health. The CDR3 runs from the conserved cysteine through the conserved F or W. A D gene is named only where the DNA matches it firmly. Size is omitted from some rows. Given values are once, few, many or a class for expanded clones.

j_call clone_size v_call d_call cdr3_aa cdr3_nt
TRBJ2-1 few TRBV7-9 NA CASSSPPGREGSYNEQFF TGTGCCAGCAGCTCCCCCCCCGGCAGGGAAGGATCCTACAATGAGCAGTTCTTC
TRBJ1-2 NA TRBV6-2/TRBV6-3 NA CASSSLPAVDGYTF TGTGCCAGCAGTAGCCTACCAGCGGTTGATGGCTACACCTTC
TRBJ1-2 NA TRBV28 NA CASSLPRRGYTF TGTGCCAGCAGTTTACCTCGTCGTGGCTACACCTTC
TRBJ2-5 NA TRBV9 TRBD2 CASSGSGTSQETQYF TGTGCCAGCAGCGGATCCGGGACTAGTCAAGAGACCCAGTACTTC
TRBJ2-1 once TRBV9 NA CASSVRPTNDYEQFF TGTGCCAGCAGCGTTCGACCCACAAACGACTACGAGCAGTTCTTC
TRBJ2-4 many TRBV12-3/TRBV12-4 NA CASSLLGNIQYF TGTGCCAGCAGTTTATTGGGGAACATTCAGTACTTC
TRBJ2-7 NA TRBV27 TRBD2 CASSSTTGREGPPYEQYF TGTGCCAGCAGTTCCACTACCGGGCGGGAGGGCCCCCCCTACGAGCAGTACTTC
TRBJ1-3 NA TRBV6-5 NA CASSYRWSSGNTIYF TGTGCCAGCAGTTACCGATGGAGCTCTGGAAACACCATATATTTT
TRBJ2-3 few TRBV28 NA CASSLGDSRTDTQYF TGTGCCAGCAGTTTAGGGGACTCTCGCACAGATACGCAGTATTTT
TRBJ2-3 many TRBV3-1 NA CASSQGQGGELDTQYF TGTGCCAGCAGCCAAGGACAGGGAGGGGAATTGGATACGCAGTATTTT
TRBJ2-1 few TRBV14 NA CASSQLTDYNEQFF TGTGCCAGCAGCCAGCTGACAGACTACAATGAGCAGTTCTTC
TRBJ2-2 many TRBV20-1 TRBD2 CSARTSGGGTGELFF TGCAGTGCTAGAACTAGCGGGGGGGGTACCGGGGAGCTGTTTTTT
TRBJ2-3 few TRBV3-1 NA CASSPDSHTDTQYF TGTGCCAGCAGCCCGGACAGCCACACAGATACGCAGTATTTT
TRBJ2-7 NA TRBV7-2 TRBD1 CASSVTGLNEQYF TGTGCCAGCAGCGTGACAGGGTTGAACGAGCAGTACTTC
TRBJ2-5 few TRBV20-1 NA CSASLDLWETQYF TGCAGTGCTAGTCTAGACTTATGGGAGACCCAGTACTTC
TRBJ2-7 NA TRBV7-2 TRBD2 CASSLLAAQPPYEQYF TGTGCCAGCAGCCTACTAGCGGCCCAACCCCCGTACGAGCAGTACTTC
TRBJ2-7 NA TRBV9 TRBD2 CASSTTGTSGSEQYF TGTGCCAGCAGCACCACCGGGACTAGCGGGAGCGAGCAGTACTTC
TRBJ2-3 few TRBV4-1 NA CASSQVGFRDTQYF TGCGCCAGCAGCCAGGTGGGCTTTAGAGATACGCAGTATTTT
TRBJ2-1 NA TRBV12-3/TRBV12-4 NA CASSLGRLLGTNEQFF TGTGCCAGCAGTTTAGGCAGGCTTTTGGGGACGAATGAGCAGTTCTTC
TRBJ2-5 NA TRBV19 NA CASSTWSGYYNEQYF TGTGCCAGTAGTACTTGGAGCGGGTATTACAATGAGCAGTACTTC
TRBJ2-1 NA TRBV27 TRBD2 CASSLSPGLAGGGEQFF TGTGCCAGCAGTTTATCTCCGGGACTAGCGGGTGGGGGTGAGCAGTTCTTC
TRBJ1-4 few TRBV7-9 TRBD1 CASSRGDRGNEKLFF TGTGCCAGCAGCCGGGGGGACAGGGGGAATGAAAAACTGTTTTTT
TRBJ1-4 NA TRBV5-1 TRBD1 CASSRPGQGREKLFF TGCGCCAGCAGCCGACCGGGACAGGGGAGAGAAAAACTGTTTTTT
TRBJ1-5 NA TRBV5-6 TRBD1 CASSFGRGRSLSNQPQHF TGTGCCAGCAGCTTCGGAAGGGGGCGATCCTTAAGCAATCAGCCCCAGCATTTT
TRBJ1-4 NA TRBV7-9 NA CASSSWMGMNEKLFF TGTGCCAGCAGCTCCTGGATGGGGATGAATGAAAAACTGTTTTTT
TRBJ2-1 few TRBV9 TRBD1 CASSRQGAGAGYEQFF TGTGCCAGCAGCCGACAGGGGGCTGGGGCCGGTTATGAGCAGTTCTTC
TRBJ1-5 few TRBV6-2/TRBV6-3 NA CASSNLNQPQHF TGTGCCAGCAGTAACCTTAATCAGCCCCAGCATTTT
TRBJ1-2 many TRBV4-3 NA CASSPLRTLNYGYTF TGCGCCAGCAGCCCCCTACGGACTTTAAACTATGGCTACACCTTC
TRBJ2-4 NA TRBV6-5 TRBD2 CASSILAGVSEQYF TGTGCCAGCAGCATACTAGCGGGAGTGAGTGAGCAGTACTTC
TRBJ1-2 NA TRBV7-2 TRBD1 CASSQDRVGSYGYTF TGTGCCAGCAGCCAAGACAGGGTCGGTAGCTATGGCTACACCTTC
TRBJ2-2 NA TRBV4-1 NA CASSQVARGGLDTGELFF TGCGCCAGCAGCCAAGTCGCCCGCGGTGGGCTGGACACCGGGGAGCTGTTTTTT
TRBJ2-3 NA TRBV27 NA CASSPRLLAHSTDTQYF TGTGCCAGCAGTCCCCGACTTCTAGCCCATAGCACAGATACGCAGTATTTT
TRBJ2-1 few TRBV6-2/TRBV6-3 TRBD1 CASSRDSPRNEQFF TGTGCCAGCAGTCGGGACAGTCCTAGGAATGAGCAGTTCTTC